The 7 T cell receptor beta chains below all came from one sample that was sequenced in a study of cytomegalovirus exposure and HLA in healthy donors. Libraries were prepared by immunoSEQ multiplex PCR; TCRdb keeps only in-frame clonotypes and omits some of them. The data contain 120,000 to 150,000 clones, around 90% of them singletons. Input material: PBMCs. These receptors came from a man between 18 and 35 years old in good health and CMV-seropositive.

The chain is built from TRBV18 and TRBJ1-5, with TRBD1 identical over 9 bases. The CDR3 runs 18 residues. J was trimmed by 6 bases and V by 3 bases; bases with no gene match: 15. Looked up from germline, CDR1 is KGHSH and CDR2 is LQKENI. As DNA, the CDR3 is TGTGCCAGCTCACCTTTGCCCACCTCGACAGGGGGGGGTCAGCCCCAGCATTTT. Its protein is CASSPLPTSTGGGQPQHF.

The rearrangement uses TRBV9 and TRBJ2-2; D call uncertain. This CDR3 is built from 14 residues. Germline V gene data show CDR1 as SGDLS and CDR2 as YYNGEE. V was trimmed by 0 bases and J by 0 bases, leaving 3 bases between them. The CDR3 DNA reads as TGTGCCAGCAGCGTAGGAGCGAACACCGGGGAGCTGTTTTTT. Amino acids: CASSVGANTGELFF.

This sequence joins TRBV19 and TRBJ2-7; 8 bases agree with TRBD1. V was pared by 5 bases and J by 7 bases, with 10 bases of the junction left unmatched. Germline V CDR1 and CDR2: LNHDA, SQIVND (reference sequence). This CDR3 has 14 amino acids. CDR3 nucleotide sequence: TGTGCCAGTAGTCCCCGGACAGGGCAGAGAGAGCAGTACTTC. Amino acid sequence: CASSPRTGQREQYF.

The rearrangement uses TRBV5-1 and TRBJ1-2; the D gene is possibly TRBD1 (5 bases). With 4 bases removed from V and 4 bases from J, the gap between germline ends came to 23 bases. CDR3 length: 17 amino acids. Germline V gene sequence: CDR1 SGHRS, CDR2 YFSETQ. The chain's CDR3 is CASSPGRSQLPIYGYTF. CDR3 sequence (DNA): TGCGCCAGCAGCCCAGGGCGGAGCCAACTTCCGATCTATGGCTACACCTTC.

This chain connects TRBV2 to TRBJ2-5, with a tentative D call TRBD1 (5 bases). Trimming shortened V by 8 bases and J by 3 bases, and 13 bases separated the two germline ends. Germline V gives CDR1 SNHLY, CDR2 FYNNEI. This CDR3 contains 13 residues. The CDR3 reads CASRQSREETQYF. CDR3 sequence (DNA): TGTGCCAGCCGCCAGTCCAGGGAAGAGACCCAGTACTTC.

The V call is TRBV6-1, the J call TRBJ2-3; TRBD2 matches at 7 bases. The CDR3 runs to 15 residues. CDR1 and CDR2 (germline): MNHNS, SASEGT. Unmatched junction bases numbered 8, after V lost 0 bases and J lost 8 bases. In DNA form, the CDR3 reads TGTGCCAGCAGTGAAGCTGGTGGAGGGAGGGGTACGCAGTATTTT. Translation gives CASSEAGGGRGTQYF.

V usage is TRBV5-1 and J usage is TRBJ1-1; D remains unclear. Germline-derived CDR1 and CDR2 are SGHRS and YFSETQ. The CDR3 consists of 15 residues. The ends were cut back, 4 bases at V and 4 bases at J, with 17 bases in the middle. Written as DNA, the CDR3 is TGCGCCAGCAGCATCCTCCGGAGACCGCTCACTGAAGCTTTCTTT. Translation: CASSILRRPLTEAFF.